The 9 T cell receptor beta chains reported below all come from one sample, sequenced in a study of T cells in Graves' hyperthyroidism and ophthalmopathy (dated by TCRdb to about 2019). Libraries came from multiplex PCR. Sequenced on an Illumina HiSeq 2000. TCR beta CDR3 regions were amplified from RNA transcripts. A first-round RT-PCR of the TCR CDR3 used the HTBI primer set with the Qiagen OneStep RT-PCR kit. In-frame beta chains were kept once TCRdb had trimmed the public reads at Q25 with fastp and called clones with MiXCR. Rows with one shared CDR3 protein collapse into an entry with the most common genes and DNA. For this sample there are 350,000 to 500,000 distinct CDR3 sequences; 12% to 15% appear just once. The ten largest clones add up to less than 6.5% of the sample. Sequences were obtained from blood. All receptors derive from a woman aged 18-29 years with Graves' hyperthyroidism.

The V gene is TRBV6-1, the J gene TRBJ2-1; 7 nucleotides align to TRBD2. Germline assignment: CDR1 MNHNS and CDR2 SASEGT. The ends lost 6 bases at V and 8 bases at J; junction bases unmatched: 7. The CDR3 is made up of 13 amino acids. The CDR3: CASRESGRDEQFF. The CDR3 coding sequence is TGTGCCAGCAGGGAGTCGGGGAGGGATGAGCAGTTCTTC.

Ten or more counts support this clonotype. This chain uses TRBV7-8 with TRBJ2-3, with 8 positions matching TRBD2. CDR3 length equals 15 residues. Germline-derived CDR1 and CDR2 are SGHVS and FQNEAQ. The V segment lost 3 bases and the J segment 4 bases; nucleotides outside the gene matches: 6. CDR3 region: CASSFIREGPDTQYF. CDR3 DNA sequence: TGTGCCAGCAGCTTTATCCGGGAGGGCCCAGATACGCAGTATTTT.

Details on this clonotype: A much larger clone is a single base away; this may be a read error. The chain carries TRBV27 and TRBJ2-1; unclear D gene. The CDR3 totals 13 residues. V was trimmed by 2 bases and J by 5 bases, leaving 7 bases between them. Germline V lookup: CDR1 MNHEY, CDR2 SMNVEV (reference sequence). The CDR3 DNA is TGTGCCAGCAGTTTAACAACCAACAATGAGCAGTTCTTC. Amino acids: CASSLTTNNEQFF.

This clonotype has at least ten counts. The chain uses TRBV28 and TRBJ1-2, with 7 bases aligning to TRBD1. Germline V gene data show CDR1 as MDHEN and CDR2 as SYDVKM. Trimming took 5 bases from V and 3 from J; bases not matched to a gene: 15. The CDR3 loop spans 17 amino acids. The CDR3, as DNA: TGTGCCAGCAGTCCCCCCTGGGTCAGGGGGACCCACTATGGCTACACCTTC. Encoded protein: CASSPPWVRGTHYGYTF.

This clonotype was observed a handful of times. The V call is TRBV29-1, the J call TRBJ2-7; D unresolved. The CDR3 covers 12 residues. Looked up from germline, CDR1 is SQVTM and CDR2 is ANQGSEA. V was trimmed by 7 bases and J by 2 bases, leaving 12 bases between them. The CDR3 sequence is CSGANTPYEQYF. CDR3 coding DNA: TGCAGCGGCGCAAATACGCCCTACGAGCAGTACTTC.

This clonotype was recorded many times. This chain's CDR3 is CAWSPPNYGYTF. In DNA, the CDR3 is TGTGCCTGGAGCCCACCGAACTATGGCTACACCTTC. The chain uses TRBV30 and TRBJ1-2; D remains unclear. Trimming took off 3 bases at V and 2 bases at J, with 7 bases between the two ends. Per germline, CDR1 GTSNPN and CDR2 SVGIG (reference sequence). CDR3 size: 12 residues. Drawing the rest from reference TRBV30 and TRBJ1-2, the complete variable domain is SQTIHQWPATLVQPVGSPLSLECTVEGTSNPNLYWYRQAAGRGLQLLFYSVGIGQISSEVPQNLSASRPQDRQFILSSKKLLLSDSGFYLCAWSPPNYGYTFGSGTRLTVV.

J is TRBJ2-2 and V is TRBV29-1; 9 nucleotides agree with TRBD1. Germline-derived CDR1 and CDR2 are SQVTM and ANQGSEA. The CDR3 has 17 amino acids. Trimming cost V 5 bases and J 3 bases; bases outside gene matches: 13. Here the CDR3 DNA reads TGCAGCGTTTCCCGGGGACAGGGAGTTTTTGACACCGGGGAGCTGTTTTTT. Residues: CSVSRGQGVFDTGELFF.

This clonotype has a handful of counts. A single base separates this from a much larger clone, so it may be a read error. V is TRBV12-3 or TRBV12-4 and J is TRBJ2-7; TRBD2 is a possible D gene (6 bases). The CDR3 runs 14 residues. Between the trimmed V and J ends, which lost 7 bases and 7 bases, there was a span of 20 bases. CDR3: CASNRGTSAGEQYF. As DNA, the CDR3 is TGTGCCAGCAACAGAGGCACCTCTGCGGGGGAGCAGTACTTC.

This clonotype was counted between two and nine times. The genes are TRBV9 and TRBJ2-3, with 10 bases matching TRBD1. V lost 4 bases, J lost 5 bases, and 10 bases stayed unmatched. Germline-derived CDR1 and CDR2 are SGDLS and YYNGEE. CDR3 length: 16 residues. The CDR3 loop is CASSPRQGATVDTQYF. The CDR3 nucleotides are TGTGCCAGCAGCCCTAGACAGGGGGCCACGGTAGATACGCAGTATTTT.